These T cell receptor beta chains were read from a single sample in a study of T-cell memory formation after mild COVID-19. TCRdb redid the calling of the 5' RACE reads with MiXCR, one entry per CDR3 protein. This table holds 350,000 to 400,000 distinct CDR3 sequences, around 21% found once. Sequenced sample: PBMCs or a T cell subset sorted from them (not recorded which). These receptors were taken from an adult woman who had mild COVID-19 (a few samples of this study predate the infection). Cell type and time point are not known. Both conserved end residues are part of each CDR3. A D gene is named only where the DNA matches it firmly. Clone size is stated in some rows and not others, as once, few, many or a class when expanded.

V	D	size	J	CDR3	DNA
TRBV5-1	.	many	TRBJ1-5	CASSADMSGGPQHF	TGCGCCAGCAGCGCTGACATGAGTGGGGGGCCCCAGCATTTT
TRBV5-1	TRBD2	.	TRBJ2-1	CASRGRDGSEQFF	TGCGCCAGCAGGGGGAGGGATGGCAGCGAGCAGTTCTTC
TRBV7-3	TRBD1	few	TRBJ2-2	CASSLIPGGAPNTGELFF	TGTGCCAGCAGCTTAATTCCAGGGGGTGCGCCTAACACCGGGGAGCTGTTTTTT
TRBV12-3/TRBV12-4	TRBD1	.	TRBJ2-6	CASSPGQGRGANVLTF	TGTGCCAGCAGTCCCGGACAGGGGCGGGGGGCCAACGTCCTGACTTTC
TRBV2	TRBD2	.	TRBJ2-5	CASSEAWAAWGAGAPTTQETQYF	TGTGCCAGCAGTGAAGCGTGGGCAGCATGGGGAGCGGGGGCCCCTACAACCCAAGAGACCCAGTACTTC
TRBV18	TRBD1	few	TRBJ2-7	CASSPRDSPYEQYF	TGTGCCAGCTCACCACGGGACAGCCCCTACGAGCAGTACTTC
TRBV27	.	few	TRBJ1-2	CASSLYPGHTYGYTF	TGTGCCAGCAGTTTATATCCGGGACACACCTATGGCTACACCTTC
TRBV4-1	TRBD1	.	TRBJ2-1	CASSPGQGAGNEQFF	TGCGCCAGCAGCCCGGGACAGGGGGCCGGGAATGAGCAGTTCTTC
TRBV7-3	TRBD1	.	TRBJ1-1	CASSPGTGAEAFF	TGTGCCAGCAGCCCGGGGACAGGGGCCGAAGCTTTCTTT
TRBV20-1	.	few	TRBJ2-1	CSARQGSHEQFF	TGCAGTGCTAGGCAGGGGTCCCATGAGCAGTTCTTC
TRBV19	TRBD2	.	TRBJ2-7	CASSISGTRALYF	TGTGCCAGTAGTATTAGCGGGACCCGGGCACTGTACTTC
TRBV7-8	.	.	TRBJ1-5	CASSLRTVGNQPQHF	TGTGCCAGCAGCCTTAGGACAGTTGGCAATCAGCCCCAGCATTTT